This T cell receptor (beta chain) appears in the sequencing data of a study of cytomegalovirus exposure and HLA in healthy donors. The PCR used 60 Vbeta and 13 Jbeta primers. Produced via immunoSEQ multiplex PCR; TCRdb's table is partial and in-frame only. This table holds about 130,000 clones, around four fifths found once. A note on this clone: Its antigen is unidentified.

Germline CDR1 GTSNPN, CDR2 SVGIG (reference sequence). V lost 2 bases to trimming and J lost 4 bases; unmatched junction nucleotides: 12. The CDR3 loop spans 16 amino acids. Study-wide findings and caveats: A later analysis linked a missense DCLRE1C variant to TCR beta V- and J-gene trimming. The study carried out a later analysis of TCR beta sequences. It associated 15,000 to 20,000 of them with specific HLA alleles at a false discovery rate of 0.05. There were several of the most significant clusters that appeared linked to common viral pathogens in a later analysis.

The rearrangement joins TRBV30 to TRBJ2-3, with 7 bases identical to TRBD1. Sequenced sample: PBMCs. This sequence originates from a boy aged 5-17 years in good health and CMV-seronegative. The CDR3 here is CAWSPTDRDGADTQYF. The CDR3 DNA reads TGTGCCTGGAGTCCCACAGACAGGGATGGGGCAGATACGCAGTATTTT.